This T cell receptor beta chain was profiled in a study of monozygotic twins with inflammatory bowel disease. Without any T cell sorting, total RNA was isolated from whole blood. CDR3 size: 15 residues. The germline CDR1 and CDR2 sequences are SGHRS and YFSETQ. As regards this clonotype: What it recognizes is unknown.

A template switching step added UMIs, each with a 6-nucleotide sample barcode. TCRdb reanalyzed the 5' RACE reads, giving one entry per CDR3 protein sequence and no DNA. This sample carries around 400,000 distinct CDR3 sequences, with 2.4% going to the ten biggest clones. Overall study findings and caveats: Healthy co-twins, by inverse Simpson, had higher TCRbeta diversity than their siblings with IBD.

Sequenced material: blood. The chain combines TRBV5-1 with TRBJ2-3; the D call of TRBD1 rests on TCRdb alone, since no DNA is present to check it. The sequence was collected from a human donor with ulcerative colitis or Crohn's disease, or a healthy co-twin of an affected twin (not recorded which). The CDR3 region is CASSLGKGGVNTQYF.